This TCR beta chain was identified in a study of blood T cell repertoires in COVID-19. Libraries were prepared by immunoSEQ multiplex PCR; TCRdb keeps only in-frame clonotypes and omits some of them. Of 100,000 to 150,000 clones listed, approximately 79% were seen once; the top ten hold 2.4%. The ends lost 6 bases at V and 6 bases at J; junction bases unmatched: 14. The CDR3 sequence is 16 residues long. From germline, CDR1 is SEHNR and CDR2 FQNEAQ (reference sequence). Input material: PBMCs or T cells enriched from blood (not recorded which). This receptor was taken from a man aged 35 to 55 with acute COVID-19. The chain uses TRBV7-9 and TRBJ2-3; TRBD1 agrees at 8 bases. The CDR3: CASRSLGVTGGDTQYF. Here the CDR3 DNA reads TGTGCCAGCAGGAGTCTAGGGGTCACAGGGGGGGATACGCAGTATTTT.